This T cell receptor (beta chain) comes out of a study of shared clonotypes between healthy human individuals. Regarding the study as a whole: Several donors shared approximately 5% of their naive CD4 clonotypes.

Clones were sequenced by immunoSEQ multiplex PCR, and TCRdb holds only the in-frame ones, with some missing. The sample carries over 1.5 million clones, 95% to 99% recorded once. A remark on this clone: Its target is unknown.

The CDR3 sequence is 17 residues long. V lost 5 bases and J 3 bases, leaving 22 bases between the germline ends. CDR1 is MNHEY, CDR2 SMNVEV, per germline (reference sequence). Subsets obtained from CD4+ cells comprised CD45RA+ naive and CD45RA-negative memory cells. The TCR originated in a man younger than 40 in good health. The specimen sequenced was naive CD4+ T cells sorted from blood. Subset specified: CD45RA+ positively selected. V is TRBV27 and J is TRBJ2-5; TRBD1 might be the D (6 bases). As DNA, the CDR3 is TGTGCCAGCAGTCCATGGATCAACACCGGGACAAAAGAGACCCAGTACTTC. It specifies CASSPWINTGTKETQYF.